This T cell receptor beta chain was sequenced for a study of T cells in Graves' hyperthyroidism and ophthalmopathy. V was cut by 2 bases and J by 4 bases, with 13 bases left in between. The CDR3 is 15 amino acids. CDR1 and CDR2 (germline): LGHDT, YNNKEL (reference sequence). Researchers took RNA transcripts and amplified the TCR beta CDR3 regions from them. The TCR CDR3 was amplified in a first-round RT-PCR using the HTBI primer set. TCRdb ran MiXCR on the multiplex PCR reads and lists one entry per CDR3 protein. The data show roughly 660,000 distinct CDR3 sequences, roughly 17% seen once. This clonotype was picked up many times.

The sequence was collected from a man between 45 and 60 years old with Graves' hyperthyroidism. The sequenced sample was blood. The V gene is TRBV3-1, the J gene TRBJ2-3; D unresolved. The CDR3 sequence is CASSQRRSRADTQYF. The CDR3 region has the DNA TGTGCCAGCAGCCAAAGGCGCTCAAGGGCAGATACGCAGTATTTT.